This entry lists 30 T cell receptor beta chains sequenced from one sample in a study of T cells after yellow fever vaccination. One entry per CDR3 protein, called by TCRdb with MiXCR from the 5' RACE reads. This table holds about 230,000 distinct CDR3 sequences, around 6.7% found once. The source was CD4+ T cells sorted from PBMCs, collected on the day of the yellow fever booster vaccination. The source is a man aged 25-45 years who received the YFV17D yellow fever vaccine.

Only a few counts were recorded for this clonotype. The chain joins TRBV6-2 or TRBV6-3 to TRBJ2-5; possible D gene TRBD2, 6 bases. V was clipped by 0 bases and J by 5 bases, with 16 bases between them. The CDR3 extends over 16 amino acids. CDR1 MNHEY and CDR2 SVGEGT come from the germline V gene. Here the CDR3 reads CASSYSGLARVETQYF. CDR3 DNA: TGTGCCAGCAGTTACTCTGGCCTAGCGAGAGTCGAGACCCAGTACTTC.

In this sample, this clonotype turned up many times. The V and J genes are TRBV29-1 and TRBJ2-3, with a possible D match to TRBD2 (6 bases). V was trimmed by 3 bases and J by 2 bases, leaving 15 bases between them. The germline gives CDR1 SQVTM, CDR2 ANQGSEA. The length of the CDR3 is 15 residues. The CDR3 loop reads CSVDGGGANTDTQYF. DNA of the CDR3: TGCAGCGTTGACGGAGGCGGGGCCAACACAGATACGCAGTATTTT.

The rearrangement links TRBV12-3 or TRBV12-4 to TRBJ1-3; D remains unclear. CDR3 length: 12 residues. V lost 6 bases to trimming and J lost 4 bases, with 7 bases between them. In DNA, the CDR3 is TGTGCCAGCAGATTCGCCGGAAACACCATATATTTT. Amino acids: CASRFAGNTIYF.

In this sample, this clonotype turned up a few times. This sequence joins TRBV5-1 and TRBJ2-2; D may be TRBD1 (6 bases). The CDR3 sequence is 16 residues long. Trimming removed 4 bases at V and 7 bases at J, with 20 bases between. Germline CDR1 and CDR2: SGHRS and YFSETQ. The CDR3 nucleotides read TGCGCCAGCAGCGGGGGTGCGGCTGGACAGATCGGGGAGCTGTTTTTT. Protein sequence: CASSGGAAGQIGELFF.

This clonotype was seen at least ten times. The chain is built from TRBV5-1 and TRBJ2-3; 11 positions match TRBD2. The CDR3 spans 16 residues. With 3 bases clipped from V and 2 bases from J, the junction kept 5 bases outside the gene matches. Germline V gene lookup returns CDR1 SGHRS and CDR2 YFSETQ. CDR3 in DNA: TGCGCCAGCAGCTGGGGGACTAGCGGCCCCACAGATACGCAGTATTTT. It is translated as CASSWGTSGPTDTQYF.

As for this clonotype: This clone may be a read error of a much larger clone one base away. The V call is TRBV6-2 or TRBV6-3, the J call TRBJ2-7, with D possibly TRBD1 on 6 matching bases. The CDR3 consists of 16 residues. CDR1 is MNHEY, CDR2 SVGEGT, per germline. Trimming removed 10 bases at V and 0 bases at J, with 22 bases between. In DNA form, the CDR3 reads TGTGCCACCGTACAGGGAACCAAGGGGCACTCCTACGAGCAGTACTTC. Translation gives CATVQGTKGHSYEQYF.

This clonotype was observed a few times. The chain employs TRBV5-1 and TRBJ2-2, with D possibly TRBD1 on 6 matching bases. This CDR3 comprises 16 residues. V was shortened by 0 bases and J by 7 bases, with 16 bases between the two germline ends. The V gene's germline CDR1 is SGHRS and CDR2 YFSETQ. CDR3 sequence: CASSLEGLRGGGELFF. CDR3 nucleotide sequence: TGCGCCAGCAGCTTGGAGGGCCTCAGGGGCGGCGGGGAGCTGTTTTTT.

The chain uses TRBV18 and TRBJ2-7; the match to TRBD2 covers 12 bases. Germline trimming cut 3 bases from V and 8 bases from J; bases unmatched to any gene: 5. This CDR3 is 14 amino acids long. Per the germline V gene, CDR1 is KGHSH and CDR2 is LQKENI. Here the CDR3 reads CASSPGLAGSQQYF. CDR3 DNA sequence: TGTGCCAGCTCACCCGGACTAGCGGGAAGTCAGCAGTACTTC.

This chain connects TRBV28 to TRBJ2-1; TRBD1 matches 10 bases. The CDR3 runs 16 residues. The J segment lost 1 base and the V segment lost 7 bases, leaving 7 bases of the junction unmatched. The germline V gene has CDR1 MDHEN and CDR2 SYDVKM. CDR3 DNA sequence: TGTGCCAGCAACCCCGGGGGACAGGGGTCCTACAATGAGCAGTTCTTC. It specifies CASNPGGQGSYNEQFF.

This clonotype has only a few counts. J is TRBJ2-7 and V is TRBV2, with a tentative D call TRBD2 (6 bases). Per germline, CDR1 SNHLY and CDR2 FYNNEI. The CDR3 totals 14 residues. The V gene lost 8 bases and the J gene lost 0 bases, with 14 bases spanning the gap. DNA of the CDR3: TGTGCCAGCTCGGAGGGCGTCGCCTCCTACGAGCAGTACTTC. Its translation: CASSEGVASYEQYF.

This clonotype has a handful of counts. The chain links TRBV7-2 to TRBJ2-5; D remains unclear. Germline CDR1 is SGHTA and CDR2 is FQGNSA. The CDR3 length is 14 residues. Trimming pared 2 bases from V and 1 base from J, leaving 8 bases between. Here the CDR3 reads CASSLTRVQETQYF. The CDR3 region has the DNA TGTGCCAGCAGCTTAACCAGAGTCCAAGAGACCCAGTACTTC.

J is TRBJ2-6 and V is TRBV11-2; D is uncertain. CDR1 is SGHAT, CDR2 FQNNGV, per germline. Trimming stripped 5 bases from V and 0 bases from J, with 8 bases between. The CDR3 is made up of 15 amino acids. CDR3 in DNA: TGTGCCAGCAGCCGGTTGATCTCTGGGGCCAACGTCCTGACTTTC. Protein sequence: CASSRLISGANVLTF.

This clonotype was counted many times. This sequence joins TRBV29-1 and TRBJ1-2; D may be TRBD1 (5 bases). V was cut by 5 bases and J by 5 bases, with 18 bases left in between. The CDR3 consists of 14 residues. Germline V CDR1 and CDR2: SQVTM, ANQGSEA. CDR3 in amino acids: CSVSRDGELYGYTF. CDR3 DNA sequence: TGCAGCGTTAGCCGGGACGGGGAGCTTTATGGCTACACCTTC.

This clonotype came up many times. This chain uses TRBV29-1 with TRBJ2-1; D is ambiguous. Looked up from germline, CDR1 is SQVTM and CDR2 is ANQGSEA. The length of the CDR3 is 12 residues. V was clipped by 6 bases and J by 9 bases, with 15 bases between them. CDR3 DNA: TGCAGCGTGGGCCGGTCCCCTCGTGAGCAGTTCTTC. Translated: CSVGRSPREQFF.

This clonotype was picked up a small number of times. The J gene is TRBJ2-1, the V gene TRBV7-9, with a weak D call TRBD1 (5 bases). Per germline, CDR1 SEHNR and CDR2 FQNEAQ (reference sequence). The CDR3 spans 12 residues. V gave up 5 bases and J gave up 11 bases, with 13 bases separating them. This CDR3 reads CASSRGREKQFF. The CDR3 DNA follows: TGTGCCAGCAGCAGGGGTCGTGAGAAGCAGTTCTTC.

The genes are TRBV23-1 and TRBJ2-1; D is possibly TRBD2 (5 bases). TRBV23-1 is sorted into the ORF group, with uncertain function. The CDR3 covers 15 residues. Trimming pared 1 base from V and 2 bases from J, leaving 9 bases between. Written as DNA, the CDR3 is TGCGCCAGCAGTCAATTGGACTTGGCCTACAATGAGCAGTTCTTC. Amino acid sequence: CASSQLDLAYNEQFF.

This clonotype has just a few counts. This chain uses TRBV30 with TRBJ2-3, with a weak D call TRBD1 (6 bases). CDR1 and CDR2 from the germline V gene are GTSNPN and SVGIG (reference sequence). Trimming removed 0 bases at V and 0 bases at J, with 13 bases between. CDR3 length equals 16 residues. The CDR3 DNA is TGTGCCTGGAGTGTTTGGGGGCGACCTAGCACAGATACGCAGTATTTT. The encoded protein is CAWSVWGRPSTDTQYF.

This clonotype was picked up many times. The chain links TRBV7-2 to TRBJ2-1; a possible D gene is TRBD1 (5 bases). V gave up 5 bases and J gave up 1 base, with 9 bases separating them. The CDR3 consists of 14 residues. Germline-derived CDR1 and CDR2 are SGHTA and FQGNSA. Here the CDR3 DNA reads TGTGCCAGCAGCCGACAGCATTCCTACAATGAGCAGTTCTTC. Translation gives CASSRQHSYNEQFF.

The V call is TRBV5-6, the J call TRBJ1-5; D is ambiguous. The V gene lost 1 base and the J gene lost 7 bases, with 12 bases spanning the gap. CDR1 SGHDT and CDR2 YYEEEE come from the germline V gene. The CDR3 is 14 residues long. CDR3 DNA sequence: TGTGCCAGCAGCTTGTCCAACTCGATCCAGCCCCAGCATTTT. Residues: CASSLSNSIQPQHF.

There are many counts of this clonotype. The rearrangement uses TRBV6-5 and TRBJ1-3; no clear D gene. Germline CDR1 reads MNHEY; CDR2 reads SVGAGI. Trimming took 2 bases from V and 2 from J, leaving 7 bases between them. This CDR3 comprises 14 residues. In DNA, the CDR3 is TGTGCCAGCAGTTACGGTGGGACTGGAAACACCATATATTTT. This translates into CASSYGGTGNTIYF.

This chain uses TRBV6-5 with TRBJ2-7; D gene uncertain. Germline CDR1 reads MNHEY; CDR2 reads SVGAGI. The CDR3 sequence is 13 residues long. V lost 3 bases, J lost 3 bases, and 9 bases lay in between. CDR3 in DNA: TGTGCCAGCAGTTATAGGAAAGGCTACGAGCAGTACTTC. Translated: CASSYRKGYEQYF.

This clonotype was seen many times. The chain has TRBV7-2 and TRBJ2-1; 7 positions match TRBD1. V lost 4 bases and J lost 5; bases outside the gene matches: 5. Germline CDR1 reads SGHTA; CDR2 reads FQGNSA. This CDR3 spans 14 amino acids. CDR3 region: CASSSPGQNNEQFF. DNA for the CDR3: TGTGCCAGCAGCTCTCCGGGACAGAACAATGAGCAGTTCTTC. The full variable domain, rest sourced from reference TRBV7-2 and TRBJ2-1, is GAGVSQSPSNKVTEKGKDVELRCDPISGHTALYWYRQSLGQGLEFLIYFQGNSAPDKSGLPSDRFSAERTGGSVSTLTIQRTQQEDSAVYLCASSSPGQNNEQFFGPGTRLTVL.

The chain joins TRBV27 to TRBJ1-2, with a weak D call TRBD1 (6 bases). From germline, CDR1 is MNHEY and CDR2 SMNVEV (reference sequence). The V and J ends lost 3 bases and 8 bases respectively, with 16 bases between them. The CDR3 contains 14 residues. The CDR3 DNA reads as TGTGCCAGCAGTTTGGCAGGGGCACCATGGGGCTACACCTTC. Its protein product is CASSLAGAPWGYTF.

This clonotype occurred many times. This rearrangement joins TRBV12-3 or TRBV12-4 to TRBJ2-1, with 10 bases identical to TRBD1. The trim removed 6 bases at V and 0 bases at J, leaving 2 bases unmatched. The length of the CDR3 is 15 residues. The CDR3: CASSWDRGSYNEQFF. The CDR3 nucleotides read TGTGCCAGCAGCTGGGACAGGGGCTCCTACAATGAGCAGTTCTTC.

This clonotype was seen a few times. This chain uses TRBV2 with TRBJ2-7, with 11 bases identical to TRBD2. Germline V gives CDR1 SNHLY, CDR2 FYNNEI. The J segment lost 3 bases and the V segment lost 3 bases, leaving 4 bases of the junction unmatched. The length of the CDR3 is 15 residues. The CDR3 DNA reads TGTGCCAGCAGTGAGGGACTAGCGGCGAACTACGAGCAGTACTTC. The encoded protein is CASSEGLAANYEQYF.

This clonotype was recorded many times. This chain links TRBV20-1 with TRBJ2-3; D gene uncertain. Trimming removed 8 bases at V and 3 bases at J, with 18 bases between. The CDR3 is 14 amino acids. Germline V lookup: CDR1 DFQATT, CDR2 SNEGSKA (reference sequence). CDR3 nucleotides: TGCAGTACCGGACCGCGGCGAGCGACAGATACGCAGTATTTT. This encodes CSTGPRRATDTQYF.

This clonotype was observed at least ten times. The chain uses TRBV7-2 and TRBJ2-1; no firm D call. Germline CDR1 SGHTA, CDR2 FQGNSA. Trimming took off 4 bases at V and 10 bases at J, with 11 bases between the two ends. The CDR3 runs 12 residues. CDR3 residues: CASSSDGREQFF. The CDR3 DNA follows: TGTGCCAGCAGCTCGGACGGAAGGGAGCAGTTCTTC.

The chain combines TRBV5-1 with TRBJ2-1; tentative D call: TRBD1 (5 bases). The CDR3 extends over 13 amino acids. Looked up from germline, CDR1 is SGHRS and CDR2 is YFSETQ. Trimming left V 7 bases short and J 4 bases short, with 12 bases between. DNA for the CDR3: TGCGCCAGCGGCCAGGGAACTTACAATGAGCAGTTCTTC. It is translated as CASGQGTYNEQFF.

The chain carries TRBV12-3 or TRBV12-4 and TRBJ2-3; weak D call: TRBD2 (6 bases). The CDR3 spans 14 residues. The V end lost 8 bases, the J end lost 1 base, and 13 bases lay between the germline ends. CDR3 bases: TGTGCCAGCGGGGTGGCTAGCGGCACAGATACGCAGTATTTT. Residues: CASGVASGTDTQYF.

The chain has TRBV20-1 and TRBJ1-5; D unresolved. Trimming cost V 4 bases and J 7 bases, with 11 bases left between them. This CDR3 has 12 residues. The germline V gene has CDR1 DFQATT and CDR2 SNEGSKA (reference sequence). Here the CDR3 DNA reads TGCAGTGCTAAGGGCCCGGGGCAGCCCCAGCATTTT. Amino acids: CSAKGPGQPQHF.